Following are 21 T cell receptor beta chains from one sample sequenced in a study of shared clonotypes between healthy human individuals. Method: immunoSEQ multiplex PCR; TCRdb's copy keeps in-frame clones and lacks some. This sample yields about 2,100,000 clones, of which about 92% are seen a single time; more than 1.5% belongs to the top ten. Naive-designated CD8 cells lacked CD45RO, were positively enriched for CCR7, and omitted terminally differentiated effector memory CD45RA+ cells. The sample taken for sequencing was naive CD8+ T cells from PBMCs. These receptors came from a man between 18 and 35 years old in good health. Some clones in this sample may be carry-over from other donors' samples.

V usage is TRBV7-3 and J usage is TRBJ2-2; D possibly corresponds to TRBD2 (6 bases). Trimming cost V 5 bases and J 7 bases, with 11 bases left between them. This CDR3 spans 13 amino acids. Germline V lookup: CDR1 SGHTA, CDR2 FQGTGA. CDR3 sequence reads: CASSVLANGELFF. DNA of the CDR3: TGTGCCAGCAGCGTCCTAGCGAACGGGGAGCTGTTTTTT. The full variable domain, its missing parts supplied by reference TRBV7-3 and TRBJ2-2, is GAGVSQTPSNKVTEKGKYVELRCDPISGHTALYWYRQSLGQGPEFLIYFQGTGAADDSGLPNDRFFAVRPEGSVSTLKIQRTERGDSAVYLCASSVLANGELFFGEGSRLTVL.

The V call is TRBV7-9, the J call TRBJ2-2, with 8 bases matching TRBD1. The CDR3 covers 15 residues. The V gene's germline CDR1 is SEHNR and CDR2 FQNEAQ (reference sequence). Germline trimming cut 5 bases from V and 3 bases from J; bases unmatched to any gene: 5. DNA of the CDR3: TGTGCCAGCAGCCCCAGGGGGCCTTACACCGGGGAGCTGTTTTTT. This gives the protein CASSPRGPYTGELFF.

The chain uses TRBV5-5 and TRBJ1-2; 7 bases match TRBD1. Germline V gene data show CDR1 as SGHKS and CDR2 as YYEKEE (reference sequence). The ends lost 1 base at V and 8 bases at J; junction bases unmatched: 8. The CDR3 sequence is 14 residues long. The CDR3 coding sequence is TGTGCCAGCAGCTTGATTAAGGGGGCGCAGGGCTACACCTTC. Amino acid sequence: CASSLIKGAQGYTF.

The chain uses TRBV28 and TRBJ2-7; D may be TRBD1 (6 bases). This CDR3 comprises 14 residues. The V gene lost 6 bases and the J gene lost 4 bases, with 16 bases spanning the gap. CDR1 and CDR2 from the germline V gene are MDHEN and SYDVKM. CDR3 protein: CASRSRGISYEQYF. In nucleotides, the CDR3 is TGTGCCAGCAGGTCCAGGGGTATTTCTTACGAGCAGTACTTC.

The chain employs TRBV28 and TRBJ1-6; TRBD1 agrees at 10 bases. The CDR3 covers 15 residues. V trimming: 2 bases; J trimming: 9 bases; junction bases outside the gene matches: 4. Germline CDR1 reads MDHEN; CDR2 reads SYDVKM. The CDR3 here is CASSLGTGEASPLHF. The CDR3 nucleotides read TGTGCCAGCAGTTTAGGGACAGGGGAGGCTTCACCCCTCCACTTT.

The chain carries TRBV19 and TRBJ1-2; no firm D call. V dropped 5 bases and J dropped 6 bases, with 16 bases sitting between them. The CDR3 runs 14 residues. Germline-derived CDR1 and CDR2 are LNHDA and SQIVND (reference sequence). CDR3 in DNA: TGTGCCAGTAGTCCCCTCCCGGTTAGCGATGGCTACACCTTC. This gives the protein CASSPLPVSDGYTF.

This rearrangement joins TRBV19 to TRBJ2-1; unclear D gene. V was trimmed by 0 bases and J by 10 bases, leaving 13 bases between them. CDR1 and CDR2 (germline): LNHDA, SQIVND (reference sequence). The CDR3 is 14 residues long. CDR3 coding DNA: TGTGCCAGTAGTATAGATCTGGAGTGGCAAGAGCAGTTCTTC. Its translation is CASSIDLEWQEQFF.

The J gene is TRBJ2-7, the V gene TRBV19, with 8 positions matching TRBD1. CDR3 length: 13 residues. V shed 4 bases and J 12 bases; nucleotides not matched to a gene: 11. Germline values: CDR1 LNHDA, CDR2 SQIVND (reference sequence). The CDR3 nucleotides read TGTGCCAGTAGTACCCGGGACAGGAATCGGGTGTACTTC. Protein: CASSTRDRNRVYF.

The genes are TRBV5-1 and TRBJ1-1, with unresolved D. The germline gives CDR1 SGHRS, CDR2 YFSETQ. The CDR3 contains 12 residues. V lost 2 bases and J 6 bases, leaving 8 bases between the germline ends. The CDR3 DNA reads TGCGCCAGCAGCTTCGGGCGGTCTGAAGCTTTCTTT. The encoded protein is CASSFGRSEAFF.

Here the CDR3 reads CASSLDRETVSVIQYF. CDR3 nucleotides: TGTGCCAGCAGTTTAGACAGGGAAACGGTTTCGGTCATTCAGTACTTC. The chain couples TRBV27 to TRBJ2-4; 7 nucleotides line up with TRBD1. Germline V gene sequence: CDR1 MNHEY, CDR2 SMNVEV (reference sequence). This CDR3 comprises 16 residues. V gave up 2 bases and J gave up 9 bases; unmatched junction bases: 13.

The rearrangement joins TRBV6-1 to TRBJ1-4; no clear D gene. The CDR3 length is 14 residues. Germline-derived CDR1 and CDR2 are MNHNS and SASEGT. V lost 5 bases and J 0 bases, leaving 7 bases between the germline ends. Here the CDR3 DNA reads TGTGCCAGCAGTCGCCCTGCAACTAATGAAAAACTGTTTTTT. It yields the protein CASSRPATNEKLFF.

This chain uses TRBV6-1 with TRBJ1-4; unclear D gene. Germline assignment: CDR1 MNHNS and CDR2 SASEGT. The CDR3 totals 17 residues. Trimming shortened V by 2 bases and J by 0 bases, and 13 bases separated the two germline ends. This chain's CDR3 is CASSERHQSATNEKLFF. The CDR3 DNA sequence: TGTGCCAGCAGTGAAAGGCATCAGTCAGCAACTAATGAAAAACTGTTTTTT.

J is TRBJ2-4 and V is TRBV4-1; 8 bases map to TRBD2. The CDR3 length is 20 residues. The V and J ends lost 1 base and 1 base, in that order; junction bases with no gene match: 15. Germline-derived CDR1 and CDR2 are MGHRA and YSYEKL. This CDR3 reads CASSQALGLTRLAAKNIQYF. DNA of the CDR3: TGCGCCAGCAGCCAAGCCCTGGGGCTTACCCGACTAGCGGCCAAAAACATTCAGTACTTC.

This clone came up once. The chain is built from TRBV11-2 and TRBJ2-1; D not resolved. The germline V gene encodes CDR1 SGHAT and CDR2 FQNNGV. The V end was cut by 2 bases, the J end by 9 bases, with 5 bases between. The CDR3 is 11 amino acids. As DNA, the CDR3 is TGTGCCAGCAGCTTAAAGGGTGAGCAGTTCTTC. This gives the protein CASSLKGEQFF.

In this sample, this clone turned up once. The chain combines TRBV10-3 with TRBJ1-3; D is unclear. Looked up from germline, CDR1 is ENHRY and CDR2 is SYGVKD. Deletions cut 10 bases from V and 0 bases from J, with 19 bases between. The CDR3 extends over 16 amino acids. DNA of the CDR3: TGTGCCACCGAGGCACCCTCAACGTCCTCTGGAAACACCATATATTTT. Its translation is CATEAPSTSSGNTIYF.

Concerning this clone: Other DNA sequences from this sample encode an identical CDR3 as well. In DNA, the CDR3 is TGTGCCAGCAGCCCAGGGGCAGTCTACGAGCAGTACTTC. It translates to CASSPGAVYEQYF. The chain joins TRBV27 to TRBJ2-7, with a tentative D call TRBD1 (6 bases). The CDR3 spans 13 residues. Trimming removed 6 bases at V and 3 bases at J, with 12 bases between. CDR1 is MNHEY and CDR2 is SMNVEV in the germline V gene (reference sequence).

The CDR3 protein is CASSKGFSNQPQHF. The CDR3 DNA is TGTGCCAGTAGTAAGGGATTTAGCAATCAGCCCCAGCATTTT. The V call is TRBV19, the J call TRBJ1-5; D ambiguous. CDR1 and CDR2 from the germline V gene are LNHDA and SQIVND (reference sequence). The ends were cut back, 4 bases at V and 0 bases at J, with 7 bases in the middle. CDR3 size: 14 residues. The entire variable domain, with the rest obtained from reference TRBV19 and TRBJ1-5, is as follows: DGGITQSPKYLFRKEGQNVTLSCEQNLNHDAMYWYRQDPGQGLRLIYYSQIVNDFQKGDIAEGYSVSREKKESFPLTVTSAQKNPTAFYLCASSKGFSNQPQHFGDGTRLSIL.

This chain connects TRBV27 to TRBJ2-3, with 15 bases fitting TRBD2. Per germline, CDR1 MNHEY and CDR2 SMNVEV (reference sequence). The length of the CDR3 is 22 residues. Unmatched junction bases numbered 14, after V lost 1 base and J lost 0 bases. In DNA, the CDR3 is TGTGCCAGCAGTTTATTTAGGGAAGGACTAGCGGGAGGGCCTGGAAGCACAGATACGCAGTATTTT. This encodes CASSLFREGLAGGPGSTDTQYF.

The rearrangement links TRBV7-3 to TRBJ2-7; D gene ambiguous. This CDR3 comprises 13 residues. Germline CDR1 SGHTA, CDR2 FQGTGA. Trimming stripped 1 base from V and 7 bases from J, with 11 bases between. Here the CDR3 DNA reads TGTGCCAGCAGCTTAATTCATCCGGGTGAGCAGTACTTC. Residues: CASSLIHPGEQYF.

The chain employs TRBV7-6 and TRBJ2-1; 8 nucleotides agree with TRBD2. V lost 2 bases, J lost 4 bases, and 4 bases stayed unmatched. The CDR3 is 15 residues long. Germline loops: CDR1 SGHVS, CDR2 FNYEAQ. The CDR3 DNA sequence: TGTGCCAGCAGCTTAACTAGCGGAGGGTACAATGAGCAGTTCTTC. This sequence encodes CASSLTSGGYNEQFF.

The table lists this clone with a count of one. V usage is TRBV7-6 and J usage is TRBJ2-7; 10 positions match TRBD1. The CDR3 sequence is 15 residues long. The J segment lost 0 bases and the V segment lost 5 bases, leaving 4 bases of the junction unmatched. Germline CDR1 and CDR2: SGHVS and FNYEAQ. CDR3 nucleotide sequence: TGTGCCAGCAGCCCAGGGACAGGGGCCTCCTACGAGCAGTACTTC. Encoded protein: CASSPGTGASYEQYF.